This T cell receptor beta chain appears in the sequencing data of a study of T cells in Graves' hyperthyroidism and ophthalmopathy. Whole-study context: Peripheral blood was obtained at initial diagnosis, preceding any treatment. Overall study findings and caveats: Median prediction lead before ophthalmopathy onset was six to eight months with the model. Stable hyperthyroidism and ophthalmopathy were separated using 13 V-J signatures.

V lost 7 bases and J lost 7; bases outside the gene matches: 9. The CDR3 covers 12 residues. Germline CDR1 and CDR2: DFQATT and SNEGSKA (reference sequence). Regions amplified from RNA transcripts were the TCR beta CDR3 regions. Using the HTBI primer set, a first-round RT-PCR was run on the TCR CDR3. Using its own MiXCR run on the multiplex PCR reads, TCRdb lists one record per CDR3 protein. The repertoire holds about 37,000 distinct CDR3 sequences, with approximately 52% as singletons. This clonotype is medium-sized (0.01 to 0.1%). The antigen is unknown. The J gene is TRBJ2-7, the V gene TRBV20-1; 8 bases agree with TRBD2. Specimen: blood. The source of this sequence is a man aged 40-50 years with Graves' ophthalmopathy. The CDR3 DNA sequence: TGCAGTGTCAGACGGGGGGGTAGGGAGCAGTACTTC. Its translation: CSVRRGGREQYF.